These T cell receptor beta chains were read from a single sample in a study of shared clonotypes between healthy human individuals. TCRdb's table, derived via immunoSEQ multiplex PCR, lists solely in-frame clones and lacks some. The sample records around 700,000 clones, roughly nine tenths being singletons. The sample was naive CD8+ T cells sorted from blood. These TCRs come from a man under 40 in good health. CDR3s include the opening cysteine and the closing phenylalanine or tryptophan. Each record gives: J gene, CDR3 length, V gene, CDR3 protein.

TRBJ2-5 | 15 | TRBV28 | CASSSSGGQQETQYF
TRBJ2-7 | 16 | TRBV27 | CASSLGLAGGAEEQYF
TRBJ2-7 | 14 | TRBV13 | CASSSTGYQYEQYF
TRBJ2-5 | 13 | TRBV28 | CATAGTPQETQYF
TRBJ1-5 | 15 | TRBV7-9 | CASSFSDGYYQPQHF
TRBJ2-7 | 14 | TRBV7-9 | CASSRGGFTYEQYF
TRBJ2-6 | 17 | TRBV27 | CASSLDSRHSGANVLTF
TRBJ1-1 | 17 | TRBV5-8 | CASSLGTEGVFDTEAFF
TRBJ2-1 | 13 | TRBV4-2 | CASSQKLAGEQFF
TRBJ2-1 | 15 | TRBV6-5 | CASSPGLEFYNEQFF
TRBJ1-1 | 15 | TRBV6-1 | CASSEVMDWTTEAFF
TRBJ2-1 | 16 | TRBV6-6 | CASSYSRQGASNEQFF
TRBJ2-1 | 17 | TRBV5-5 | CASSFRPDGGLYNEQFF
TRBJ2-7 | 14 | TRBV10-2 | CASGLAGNSYEQYF
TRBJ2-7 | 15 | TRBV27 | CASSPLGGTSHEQYF
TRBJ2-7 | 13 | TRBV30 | CAWSKGETYEQYF
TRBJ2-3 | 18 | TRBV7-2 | CASSSQWWESTSTDTQYF